The clone carrying this T cell receptor (beta chain) appeared a few times. The source of the sample is a study of CDR3 diversity in severe acne. MiXCR, applied by TCRdb to the PCR reads, yields one record per CDR3 protein. The repertoire holds around 85,000 distinct CDR3 sequences, about half seen once, with about 9.9% in the top ten. The TCR comes from a male donor with severe acne vulgaris. The source material was blood.

The CDR3 is CASSLKGLNTEAFF. The CDR3 DNA sequence: TGTGCCAGCAGTTTAAAGGGACTTAACACTGAAGCTTTCTTT. This chain links TRBV13 with TRBJ1-1, with D perhaps matching TRBD1 (5 bases). The germline CDR1 and CDR2 sequences are PRHDT and FYEKMQ (reference sequence). The V gene lost 6 bases and the J gene lost 2 bases, with 13 bases spanning the gap. The CDR3 runs to 14 residues.